What follows are 24 T cell receptor beta chains derived from one specimen sequenced in a study of blood T cell repertoires in COVID-19. The protocol was immunoSEQ multiplex PCR, while the TCRdb copy is restricted to in-frame clones and leaves out a portion. This table has 130,000 or so clones, approximately 87% appearing once. Sample: peripheral blood. The receptors were gathered from a man between 60 and 70 years old with acute or convalescent COVID-19.

The rearrangement links TRBV27 to TRBJ2-1; no firm D call. V lost 3 bases, J lost 5 bases, and 8 bases lay in between. CDR1 and CDR2 from the germline V gene are MNHEY and SMNVEV (reference sequence). The CDR3 loop spans 13 amino acids. DNA for the CDR3: TGTGCCAGCAGTTTCCTCTCAGACAATGAGCAGTTCTTC. It encodes CASSFLSDNEQFF.

The rearrangement uses TRBV30 and TRBJ1-4; D is uncertain. The CDR3 is 11 amino acids. Germline CDR1 is GTSNPN and CDR2 is SVGIG (reference sequence). V lost 6 bases, J lost 6 bases, and 8 bases lay in between. CDR3 nucleotide sequence: TGTGCCTGTGCAGTATATGAAAAACTGTTTTTT. It specifies CACAVYEKLFF.

This chain joins TRBV13 and TRBJ1-1, with TRBD1 as a possible D gene (6 bases). Trimming removed 5 bases from V and 4 bases from J, with 14 bases in between. The CDR3 has 14 residues. Germline V gene data show CDR1 as PRHDT and CDR2 as FYEKMQ (reference sequence). The CDR3 DNA reads as TGTGCCAGCAGCCAACAACAGGGTGGCACTGAAGCTTTCTTT. This gives the protein CASSQQQGGTEAFF.

This rearrangement joins TRBV9 to TRBJ2-7; no firm D call. This CDR3 spans 14 amino acids. Deletions cut 0 bases from V and 0 bases from J, with 7 bases between. Germline assignment: CDR1 SGDLS and CDR2 YYNGEE. Here the CDR3 reads CASSVGSSSYEQYF. DNA of the CDR3: TGTGCCAGCAGCGTAGGCTCGAGCTCCTACGAGCAGTACTTC.

The rearrangement joins TRBV7-9 to TRBJ2-3; the D is unclear. The CDR3 loop spans 12 amino acids. Per the germline V gene, CDR1 is SEHNR and CDR2 is FQNEAQ (reference sequence). Trimming cost V 5 bases and J 4 bases, with 7 bases left between them. The CDR3 sequence: CASSHRADTQYF. CDR3 sequence (DNA): TGTGCCAGCAGCCATCGGGCAGATACGCAGTATTTT.

The chain employs TRBV7-8 and TRBJ2-1; TRBD2 aligns across 7 bases. The CDR3 covers 16 residues. Germline V lookup: CDR1 SGHVS, CDR2 FQNEAQ. Trimming removed 0 bases from V and 6 bases from J; junction bases left unmatched: 8. In DNA, the CDR3 is TGTGCCAGCAGCTTAGCGGGAGGGCCCTCGGGCAATGAGCAGTTCTTC. Translated, it gives CASSLAGGPSGNEQFF.

The DNA for the CDR3 is TGTGCCAGCCGGGGAGGCAGGGGGGACCGATACACTGAAGCTTTCTTT. Encoded protein: CASRGGRGDRYTEAFF. The chain combines TRBV28 with TRBJ1-1; 7 bases are a match to TRBD1. CDR1 and CDR2 from the germline V gene are MDHEN and SYDVKM. Germline trimming cut 8 bases from V and 3 bases from J; bases unmatched to any gene: 15. CDR3 length: 16 residues.

This clone has a single count. The V call is TRBV7-2, the J call TRBJ2-5; 13 bases match TRBD2. Per the germline V gene, CDR1 is SGHTA and CDR2 is FQGNSA. With V trimmed by 5 bases and J by 7 bases, 10 bases remained unmatched. The CDR3 runs to 16 residues. This CDR3 reads CASSLRTSGGARTQYF. CDR3 in DNA: TGTGCCAGCAGCCTTCGGACTAGCGGGGGAGCAAGGACCCAGTACTTC.

The rearrangement links TRBV5-1 to TRBJ1-1, with TRBD1 as a possible D gene (6 bases). V gave up 1 base and J gave up 3 bases, with 19 bases separating them. CDR3 length: 17 residues. Per the germline V gene, CDR1 is SGHRS and CDR2 is YFSETQ. The CDR3 DNA reads as TGCGCCAGCAGCTTGATAGTATCCGGGACACCGTACACTGAAGCTTTCTTT. Amino acid sequence: CASSLIVSGTPYTEAFF.

J is TRBJ1-1 and V is TRBV6-5; D may be TRBD1 (5 bases). In germline, CDR1 is MNHEY, CDR2 SVGAGI. V was shortened by 6 bases and J by 1 base, with 15 bases between the two germline ends. CDR3 length: 15 residues. The CDR3: CASRPNFGGNTEAFF. In nucleotides, the CDR3 is TGTGCCAGCAGGCCCAATTTCGGGGGGAACACTGAAGCTTTCTTT.

V is TRBV4-3 and J is TRBJ2-3; D not resolved. This CDR3 is built from 15 residues. CDR1 and CDR2 (germline): LGHNA, YSLEER. V gave up 1 base and J gave up 0 bases, with 8 bases separating them. The CDR3 here is CASSQGAASTDTQYF. The CDR3 DNA sequence: TGCGCCAGCAGCCAAGGGGCAGCCAGCACAGATACGCAGTATTTT.

V is TRBV29-1 and J is TRBJ2-7; perhaps TRBD2 as D (5 bases). The germline V gene has CDR1 SQVTM and CDR2 ANQGSEA. This CDR3 comprises 12 residues. The ends were cut back, 6 bases at V and 1 base at J, with 10 bases in the middle. CDR3 bases: TGCAGCGTCATGGGCGGGTCCTACGAGCAGTACTTC. Its translation is CSVMGGSYEQYF.

This rearrangement joins TRBV9 to TRBJ2-7; 9 bases are shared with TRBD1. V was clipped by 4 bases and J by 3 bases; unmatched bases: 11. The CDR3 is 16 residues long. In germline, CDR1 is SGDLS, CDR2 YYNGEE. CDR3 residues: CASSKDPDRGLYEQYF. DNA for the CDR3: TGTGCCAGCAGCAAAGACCCGGACAGGGGTCTCTACGAGCAGTACTTC.

As regards this clone: The sample carries other DNA sequences with the same CDR3. The chain carries TRBV7-2 and TRBJ2-7; 10 bases align to TRBD2. Trimming cost V 1 base and J 0 bases; bases outside gene matches: 0. There are 15 residues in the CDR3. Germline V gene lookup returns CDR1 SGHTA and CDR2 FQGNSA. The CDR3 loop reads CASSLGLAGSYEQYF. The CDR3 coding sequence is TGTGCCAGCAGCTTAGGACTAGCGGGCTCCTACGAGCAGTACTTC. The full variable domain, its missing parts supplied by reference TRBV7-2 and TRBJ2-7, is GAGVSQSPSNKVTEKGKDVELRCDPISGHTALYWYRQSLGQGLEFLIYFQGNSAPDKSGLPSDRFSAERTGGSVSTLTIQRTQQEDSAVYLCASSLGLAGSYEQYFGPGTRLTVT.

The V and J genes are TRBV29-1 and TRBJ2-3, with D tentatively TRBD2 (5 bases). Germline V CDR1 and CDR2: SQVTM, ANQGSEA. CDR3 length: 16 amino acids. Trimming cost V 1 base and J 0 bases, with 14 bases left between them. In DNA form, the CDR3 reads TGCAGCGTTGAAGTGGGGAGACCGATAAGCACAGATACGCAGTATTTT. This codes for CSVEVGRPISTDTQYF.

The genes are TRBV6-6 and TRBJ1-5, with D possibly TRBD1 on 6 matching bases. V gave up 5 bases and J gave up 4 bases, with 18 bases separating them. The germline CDR1 and CDR2 sequences are MNHNY and SVGAGI (reference sequence). The CDR3 length is 16 residues. CDR3 residues: CASSASGGGFNQPQHF. The DNA for the CDR3 is TGTGCCAGCAGTGCCTCGGGAGGGGGATTTAATCAGCCCCAGCATTTT.

The rearrangement links TRBV27 to TRBJ1-4; TRBD1 agrees at 7 bases. V lost 6 bases to trimming and J lost 8 bases; unmatched junction nucleotides: 12. Germline V gene sequence: CDR1 MNHEY, CDR2 SMNVEV (reference sequence). CDR3 length: 15 residues. In DNA form, the CDR3 reads TGTGCCAGCAGGCCAAACAGGGGCGATTGGGAAAAACTGTTTTTT. It encodes CASRPNRGDWEKLFF.

The chain joins TRBV6-2 or TRBV6-3 to TRBJ1-5, with TRBD1 matching over 7 bases. Trimming removed 4 bases from V and 9 bases from J; junction bases left unmatched: 9. The CDR3 extends over 14 amino acids. Germline V gene sequence: CDR1 MNHEY, CDR2 SVGEGT. The CDR3 bases are TGTGCCAGCAGTTCGACAGGGCACAGCGGGCCCCAGCATTTT. Translating gives CASSSTGHSGPQHF.

The sample holds a few counts of this clone. The gene calls are TRBV16 and TRBJ1-5; D is uncertain. Trimming took off 4 bases at V and 6 bases at J, with 13 bases between the two ends. The CDR3 is 14 residues long. In germline, CDR1 is KGHSY, CDR2 FQNENV. The chain's CDR3 is CASSPSRSFQPQHF. The CDR3 DNA reads as TGTGCCAGCAGCCCGAGTCGTTCATTTCAGCCCCAGCATTTT.

This chain connects TRBV6-5 to TRBJ2-1; 8 bases map to TRBD2. Looked up from germline, CDR1 is MNHEY and CDR2 is SVGAGI. The CDR3 runs to 12 residues. V shed 6 bases and J 9 bases; nucleotides not matched to a gene: 4. CDR3 bases: TGTGCCAGCAGATTAACTAGCGGTGAGCAGTTCTTC. Translating gives CASRLTSGEQFF.

CDR3 loop: CASSGRLAAANTGELFF. CDR3 in DNA: TGTGCCAGCAGCGGCCGACTAGCGGCCGCGAACACCGGGGAGCTGTTTTTT. The chain has TRBV9 and TRBJ2-2, with TRBD2 identical over 9 bases. In germline, CDR1 is SGDLS, CDR2 YYNGEE. This CDR3 has 17 amino acids. With V trimmed by 3 bases and J by 0 bases, 6 bases remained unmatched.

This chain connects TRBV27 to TRBJ2-5; TRBD2 matches at 9 bases. V lost 3 bases to trimming and J lost 4 bases; unmatched junction nucleotides: 6. The germline CDR1 and CDR2 sequences are MNHEY and SMNVEV (reference sequence). The CDR3 sequence is 15 residues long. CDR3 nucleotide sequence: TGTGCCAGCAGTTTTGGGGCGGGAGGGGGAGAGACCCAGTACTTC. Residues: CASSFGAGGGETQYF.

This clone was found a few times. The chain uses TRBV11-2 and TRBJ2-3; 9 bases are a match to TRBD2. The CDR3 consists of 15 residues. The germline gives CDR1 SGHAT, CDR2 FQNNGV. With V trimmed by 5 bases and J by 6 bases, 9 bases remained unmatched. The CDR3 DNA is TGTGCCAGCAGCAATTGGCAGCGGGAGGAGGATACGCAGTATTTT. Amino acids: CASSNWQREEDTQYF. Supplemented by reference TRBV11-2 and TRBJ2-3, the full variable domain reads EAGVAQSPRYKIIEKRQSVAFWCNPISGHATLYWYQQILGQGPKLLIQFQNNGVVDDSQLPKDRFSAERLKGVDSTLKIQPAKLEDSAVYLCASSNWQREEDTQYFGPGTRLTVL.

The J gene is TRBJ2-7, the V gene TRBV11-2, with a possible D match to TRBD1 (6 bases). V lost 6 bases, J lost 3 bases, and 12 bases lay in between. The CDR3 totals 13 residues. The germline CDR1 and CDR2 sequences are SGHAT and FQNNGV. The CDR3 DNA follows: TGTGCCAGCAGAGGGGACACCCTCTACGAGCAGTACTTC. Its translation: CASRGDTLYEQYF.